This TCR beta chain was sequenced for a study of blood T cell repertoires in COVID-19 (TCRdb year 2020). Notes on the research overall: Collaborator samples came from the United States, Italy and Spain and covered acute and convalescent phases of COVID-19. The prospective study material was composed of cDNA or gDNA derived from T cells, B-cell-depleted T cells, or PBMCs. Subjects who had been exposed to COVID-19, were actively infected with it, or had recovered from it provided the deeply sampled blood TCRbeta repertoires that made up the dataset. The repertoires were made available in a free public database intended to serve as a resource for research on the immune response to SARS-CoV-2. The samples were drawn from two sources: the first 160 participants of the ongoing ImmuneRACE study, and 1,000 to 1,500 subjects contributed by 6 global collaborators. Nearly every sample came with metadata listing a de-identified subject ID, COVID-19 status, age in years and sex. Where available, HLA class I and class II types were taken from metadata supplied by the sample provider and were not determined by assay-based typing.

Results the study describes overall, beyond this receptor: How much clinical and demographic metadata was included differed by source and by participant, and the metadata was provided uncurated.

TCRbeta CDR3 regions were amplified from genomic DNA by means of the immunoSEQ Assay, a bias-controlled multiplex PCR. In the authors' own workflow: Nucleated cell counts per sample were estimated from amplification of reference gene primers within the assay. To quantify the absolute abundance of each unique TCRbeta CDR3 rearrangement, sequence reads were collapsed and filtered. For each sample, productive Simpson clonality was calculated as the square root of Simpson's diversity index over productive rearrangements. TCRdb re-hosts the immuneACCESS table, in-frame sequences only. Its copies lack some clones; in the studies checked, an unresolved V gene accounts for under half of them, and the cause for the rest is not known. The V and J calls and the clone size are those of that table, but D and trimming were determined from the DNA. The table for this sample lists roughly 70,000 clones; 75% to 90% of them were counted only once. The ten largest clonotypes hold roughly 20% of the sample.

Remarks on this clone: Its target antigen remains unknown. No clone much larger than this one lies a single base away; base qualities are absent.

Counted from cysteine to phenylalanine, this CDR3 has 16 amino acids. Only the CDR3 part of the read is kept: 48 bases, read in frame from the first base. V is trimmed back by 4 bases and J by 2 bases, and the junction contains 5 bases that no gene match accounts for. The germline V gene (reference sequence) sets CDR1 to SGHNT and CDR2 to YYREEE. Another Seattle source contributed samples from volunteer blood donors who had recovered from COVID-19. Whole blood was collected in K2EDTA tubes by collaborating institutions according to the institutions' own protocols. For TCRbeta analysis, collaborators shipped samples as frozen whole blood, isolated PBMCs, or DNA extracted from either of those sample types.

Material: peripheral blood. This receptor was identified in a man in his 70s who had recovered from COVID-19. The chain is assembled from TRBV5-4 and TRBJ2-3; 12 nucleotides in the junction match TRBD2. The bases are TGTGCCAGCAGCCCGAGACTAGCGGGAGCCACAGATACGCAGTATTTT. Translated, it gives CASSPRLAGATDTQYF. Outside the CDR3, residues come from the reference TRBV5-4 and TRBJ2-3 proteins, so the full variable domain is: ETGVTQSPTHLIKTRGQQVTLRCSSQSGHNTVSWYQQALGQGPQFIFQYYREEENGRGNFPPRFSGLQFPNYSSELNVNALELDDSALYLCASSPRLAGATDTQYFGPGTRLTVL.